This T cell receptor (beta chain) emerged from a study of PD-1 blockade in classical Hodgkin lymphoma. General study results and limits: The origin of the repertoire differences remains undefined, with disease activity or prior therapy as possible causes. Reports indicated that newly diagnosed patients had lower baseline TCR diversity than healthy donors did. A significant rise in TCR diversity was seen by C4D1 for CD4+ cells but not for CD8+ cells. Newly diagnosed patients and complete responders had comparable diversity at baseline.

Germline V gene sequence: CDR1 MNHEY, CDR2 SMNVEV (reference sequence). Trimming removed 0 bases at V and 4 bases at J, with 3 bases between. The CDR3 consists of 13 residues. Relapse was seen in all patients after autologous stem cell transplantation, and brentuximab vedotin exposure was variable. The protocol was immunoSEQ multiplex PCR, while the TCRdb copy is restricted to in-frame clones and leaves out a portion. Of roughly 42,000 clones listed, over 55% were seen once; the top ten hold about 3%. As for this clone: The antigen remains undetermined.

The rearrangement links TRBV27 to TRBJ1-4; D ambiguous. The clonotype originates from a human donor with classical Hodgkin lymphoma. The sample was peripheral blood mononuclear cells (PBMCs), taken at baseline. CDR3 region: CASSLSVNEKLFF. The CDR3 coding sequence is TGTGCCAGCAGTTTATCCGTTAATGAAAAACTGTTTTTT.